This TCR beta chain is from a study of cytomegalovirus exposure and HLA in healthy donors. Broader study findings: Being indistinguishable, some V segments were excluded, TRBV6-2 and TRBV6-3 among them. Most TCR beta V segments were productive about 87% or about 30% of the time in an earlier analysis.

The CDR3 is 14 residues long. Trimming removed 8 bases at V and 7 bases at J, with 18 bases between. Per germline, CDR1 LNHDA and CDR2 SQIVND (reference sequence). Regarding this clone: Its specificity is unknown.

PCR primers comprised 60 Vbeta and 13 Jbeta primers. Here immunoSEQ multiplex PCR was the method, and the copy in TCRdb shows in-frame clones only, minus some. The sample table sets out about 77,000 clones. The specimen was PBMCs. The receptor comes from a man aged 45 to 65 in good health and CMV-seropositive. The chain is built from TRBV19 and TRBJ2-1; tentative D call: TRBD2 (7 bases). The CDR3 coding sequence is TGTGCCAGTTCATCGGGGGGCGCCCCGAATGAGCAGTTCTTC. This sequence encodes CASSSGGAPNEQFF.